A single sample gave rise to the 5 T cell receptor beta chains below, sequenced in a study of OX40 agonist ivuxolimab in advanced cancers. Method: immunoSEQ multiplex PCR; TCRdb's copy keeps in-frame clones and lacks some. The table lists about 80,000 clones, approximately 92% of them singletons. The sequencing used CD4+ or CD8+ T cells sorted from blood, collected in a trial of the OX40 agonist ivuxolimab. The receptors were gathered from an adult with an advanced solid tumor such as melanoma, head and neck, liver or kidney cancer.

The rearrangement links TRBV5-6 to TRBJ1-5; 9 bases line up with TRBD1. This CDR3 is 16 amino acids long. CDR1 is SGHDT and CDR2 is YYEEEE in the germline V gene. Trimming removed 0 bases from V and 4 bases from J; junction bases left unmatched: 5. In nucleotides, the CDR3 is TGTGCCAGCAGCTTGGGGCGGGGGACAGGGAATCAGCCCCAGCATTTT. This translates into CASSLGRGTGNQPQHF. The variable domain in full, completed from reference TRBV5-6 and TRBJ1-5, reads DAGVTQSPTHLIKTRGQQVTLRCSPKSGHDTVSWYQQALGQGPQFIFQYYEEEERQRGNFPDRFSGHQFPNYSSELNVNALLLGDSALYLCASSLGRGTGNQPQHFGDGTRLSIL.

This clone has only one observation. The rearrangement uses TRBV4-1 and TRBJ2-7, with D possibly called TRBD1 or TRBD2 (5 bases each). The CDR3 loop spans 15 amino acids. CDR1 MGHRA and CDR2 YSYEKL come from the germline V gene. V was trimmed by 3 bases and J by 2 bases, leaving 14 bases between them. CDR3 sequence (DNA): TGCGCCAGCAGCCAGACCGGGACGGCTACCTACGAGCAGTACTTC. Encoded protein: CASSQTGTATYEQYF.

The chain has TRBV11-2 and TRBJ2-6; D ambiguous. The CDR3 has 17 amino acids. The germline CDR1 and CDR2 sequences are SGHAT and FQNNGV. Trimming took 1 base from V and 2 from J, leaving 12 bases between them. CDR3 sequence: CASSLGLMGTGANVLTF. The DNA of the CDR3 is TGTGCCAGCAGCTTAGGCCTAATGGGGACTGGGGCCAACGTCCTGACTTTC. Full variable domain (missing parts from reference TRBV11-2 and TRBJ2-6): EAGVAQSPRYKIIEKRQSVAFWCNPISGHATLYWYQQILGQGPKLLIQFQNNGVVDDSQLPKDRFSAERLKGVDSTLKIQPAKLEDSAVYLCASSLGLMGTGANVLTFGAGSRLTVL.

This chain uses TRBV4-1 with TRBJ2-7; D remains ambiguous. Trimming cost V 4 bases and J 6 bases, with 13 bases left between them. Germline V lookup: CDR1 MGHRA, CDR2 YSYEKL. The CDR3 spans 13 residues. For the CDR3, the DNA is TGCGCCAGCAGCCTGAATTCTCCGTCCGAGCAGTACTTC. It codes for CASSLNSPSEQYF.

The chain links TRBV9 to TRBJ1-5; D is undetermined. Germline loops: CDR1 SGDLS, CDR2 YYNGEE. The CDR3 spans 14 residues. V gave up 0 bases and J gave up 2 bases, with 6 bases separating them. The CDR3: CASSVAGGNQPQHF. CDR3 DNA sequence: TGTGCCAGCAGCGTAGCAGGAGGCAATCAGCCCCAGCATTTT.